The rows below give T cell receptor beta chains drawn from one sample of a study of CD8 T cells in Susac syndrome. MiXCR, run by TCRdb on the immunoSEQ multiplex PCR reads, gives a single entry per CDR3 protein. The sample records fewer than 150,000 distinct CDR3 sequences, more than 90% being singletons. Material: CD4+ T cells from PBMCs. Receptors were obtained from a human donor in good health. Both conserved end residues are part of each CDR3. Each record gives: D gene, clone size, J gene, V gene, CDR3 protein, CDR3 DNA. A D gene is named only where the DNA matches it firmly. The size entry is marked missing in some rows and otherwise reads once, few, many or a size class.

TRBD1	-	TRBJ1-2	TRBV5-6	CASLAQGASGYTF	TGTGCCAGCCTCGCGCAGGGGGCGAGTGGCTACACCTTC
TRBD1	-	TRBJ1-5	TRBV24-1	CATSPTGYQPQHF	TGTGCCACCAGTCCGACAGGGTATCAGCCCCAGCATTTT
-	-	TRBJ2-7	TRBV12-3/TRBV12-4	CASSLDEGEQYF	TGTGCCAGCAGTTTAGATGAGGGCGAGCAGTACTTC
-	-	TRBJ2-3	TRBV14	CASSQMGGPRTDTQYF	TGTGCCAGCAGCCAGATGGGCGGGCCTCGCACAGATACGCAGTATTTT
TRBD2	-	TRBJ2-7	TRBV29-1	CSASGAGGEGVQYF	TGCAGCGCCTCCGGTGCGGGGGGAGAGGGTGTGCAGTACTTC
-	once	TRBJ2-2	TRBV3-1	CASSRRSGNTGELFF	TGTGCCAGCAGCCGTCGGAGCGGAAACACCGGGGAGCTGTTTTTT
TRBD1	-	TRBJ2-7	TRBV5-4	CASSPPDRGKYEQYF	TGTGCCAGCAGCCCGCCGGACAGGGGGAAATACGAGCAGTACTTC
-	-	TRBJ2-6	TRBV18	CASSPRPVSGANVLTF	TGTGCCAGCTCACCCCGCCCAGTGTCTGGGGCCAACGTCCTGACTTTC
-	-	TRBJ1-5	TRBV20-1	CSVPPGGTRNQPQHF	TGCAGTGTCCCGCCGGGCGGAACGCGCAATCAGCCCCAGCATTTT
TRBD2	once	TRBJ2-1	TRBV7-9	CASSLAGAGEQFF	TGTGCCAGCAGCTTAGCTGGAGCGGGAGAGCAGTTCTTC
TRBD2	-	TRBJ2-1	TRBV12-3/TRBV12-4	CASSYASGRARNEQFF	TGTGCCAGCAGCTACGCTAGCGGGAGGGCCAGGAATGAGCAGTTCTTC
-	-	TRBJ2-2	TRBV27	CASSLGRRHTGELFF	TGTGCCAGCAGTTTGGGACGAAGACACACCGGGGAGCTGTTTTTT
TRBD2	-	TRBJ2-5	TRBV2	CASRAGLAGVETQYF	TGTGCCAGCAGAGCCGGACTAGCGGGAGTTGAGACCCAGTACTTC
TRBD2	-	TRBJ2-5	TRBV3-1	CASAGTSGFQETQYF	TGTGCCAGCGCGGGAACTAGCGGGTTCCAAGAGACCCAGTACTTC
TRBD1	-	TRBJ2-1	TRBV2	CASLRDSSYNEQFF	TGTGCCAGCCTTAGGGACAGCTCCTACAATGAGCAGTTCTTC
TRBD2	-	TRBJ2-1	TRBV2	CASSLAGAGQFF	TGTGCCAGCAGCCTAGCGGGAGCGGGGCAGTTCTTC
-	-	TRBJ2-7	TRBV5-6	CASSFRTVYEQYF	TGTGCCAGCAGCTTCCGAACAGTCTACGAGCAGTACTTC
TRBD1	-	TRBJ1-5	TRBV2	CASSLDRGASNQPQHF	TGTGCCAGCAGCCTGGACAGGGGTGCGAGCAATCAGCCCCAGCATTTT
TRBD2	-	TRBJ2-7	TRBV7-2	CASSSNAGGTYEQYF	TGTGCCAGCAGCTCAAATGCGGGAGGGACCTACGAGCAGTACTTC
-	-	TRBJ2-7	TRBV4-1	CASSQGTGGASYEQYF	TGCGCCAGCAGCCAAGGTACAGGTGGGGCTTCCTACGAGCAGTACTTC
TRBD2	-	TRBJ2-7	TRBV29-1	CSVESSSGSYDEQYF	TGCAGCGTTGAGTCGTCTAGCGGGAGTTACGACGAGCAGTACTTC
-	-	TRBJ1-5	TRBV20-1	CSARDAARAYQPQHF	TGCAGTGCTAGAGATGCAGCCAGGGCGTATCAGCCCCAGCATTTT
-	-	TRBJ2-5	TRBV2	CASSEQQTQETQYF	TGTGCCAGCAGTGAGCAACAGACCCAAGAGACCCAGTACTTC
-	-	TRBJ2-5	TRBV28	CASSLLHETQYF	TGTGCCAGCAGTCTCTTACATGAGACCCAGTACTTC
TRBD1	-	TRBJ1-1	TRBV7-9	CASSLGRDSTEAFF	TGTGCCAGCAGCCTCGGGCGGGACAGCACTGAAGCTTTCTTT
-	-	TRBJ1-3	TRBV23-1	CASTLFRDPGNTIYF	TGCGCCAGCACCCTCTTTCGGGACCCTGGAAACACCATATATTTT
-	-	TRBJ2-3	TRBV29-1	CSVELGIPTDTQYF	TGCAGCGTTGAACTTGGTATTCCCACAGATACGCAGTATTTT
TRBD2	once	TRBJ2-5	TRBV9	CASNSLAGPGETQYF	TGTGCCAGCAACTCACTAGCGGGGCCTGGAGAGACCCAGTACTTC
-	-	TRBJ2-3	TRBV29-1	CSIVWGSTDTQYF	TGCAGCATTGTATGGGGTAGCACAGATACGCAGTATTTT
-	-	TRBJ1-5	TRBV12-3/TRBV12-4	CASSSLGEPQHF	TGTGCCAGCAGCTCCCTGGGGGAGCCCCAGCATTTT
TRBD1	-	TRBJ1-5	TRBV5-6	CASSFGQGQTQPQHF	TGTGCCAGCAGCTTCGGGCAGGGACAGACCCAGCCCCAGCATTTT
TRBD2	-	TRBJ2-2	TRBV7-6	CASSLIPSGSAGELFF	TGTGCCAGCAGCTTAATCCCTAGCGGGAGCGCCGGGGAGCTGTTTTTT
TRBD2	-	TRBJ2-2	TRBV3-1	CASSPRLAGAAGELFF	TGTGCCAGCAGCCCTAGACTAGCGGGGGCAGCCGGGGAGCTGTTTTTT
TRBD2	-	TRBJ2-1	TRBV3-1	CASSQVTSPVYNEQFF	TGTGCCAGCAGCCAAGTGACTAGCCCGGTCTACAATGAGCAGTTCTTC
-	-	TRBJ1-4	TRBV7-9	CASSLRREKLFF	TGTGCCAGCAGCTTAAGACGGGAAAAACTGTTTTTT
TRBD1	-	TRBJ1-1	TRBV6-5	CASMYRGLNTEAFF	TGTGCCAGCATGTACAGGGGATTGAACACTGAAGCTTTCTTT
-	-	TRBJ2-7	TRBV28	CASSPPFGRGEYF	TGTGCCAGCAGTCCCCCCTTTGGCCGAGGAGAGTACTTC
-	once	TRBJ1-5	TRBV5-1	CASSLAVNQPQHF	TGCGCCAGCAGCTTAGCAGTAAATCAGCCCCAGCATTTT
-	-	TRBJ1-3	TRBV4-2	CASSQARQVRDTIYF	TGTGCCAGCAGCCAAGCACGCCAGGTGAGGGACACCATATATTTT
-	-	TRBJ1-2	TRBV5-1	CASSLDQGTGGYTF	TGCGCCAGCAGCTTGGATCAGGGAACGGGGGGCTACACCTTC
-	-	TRBJ2-3	TRBV9	CASSPRTGPDTQYF	TGTGCCAGCAGCCCGCGGACGGGCCCAGATACGCAGTATTTT
-	once	TRBJ2-7	TRBV11-2	CASSLMERTSEQYF	TGTGCCAGCAGCTTGATGGAGAGGACGAGCGAGCAGTACTTC
-	-	TRBJ2-7	TRBV28	CASSWRSGSSYEQYF	TGTGCCAGCAGTTGGAGAAGCGGAAGCTCCTACGAGCAGTACTTC
TRBD1	-	TRBJ2-1	TRBV5-6	CASSPNRDRVNEQFF	TGTGCCAGCAGCCCTAACCGGGACAGGGTTAATGAGCAGTTCTTC
-	-	TRBJ2-1	TRBV5-1	CASSPRGGGINEQFF	TGCGCCAGCAGCCCCCGGGGAGGGGGCATAAATGAGCAGTTCTTC
-	once	TRBJ2-1	TRBV6-2/TRBV6-3	CASSYPLGYNEQFF	TGTGCCAGCAGTTACCCACTAGGGTACAATGAGCAGTTCTTC
-	-	TRBJ2-6	TRBV7-9	CASSLSVAGANVLTF	TGTGCCAGCAGCTTATCCGTTGCTGGGGCCAACGTCCTGACTTTC
-	-	TRBJ2-7	TRBV9	CASSGGGLRGEQYF	TGTGCCAGCAGCGGAGGAGGGTTACGGGGCGAGCAGTACTTC
-	-	TRBJ1-2	TRBV5-1	CASGISRTGGYGYTF	TGCGCCAGCGGAATCTCACGGACGGGTGGCTATGGCTACACCTTC
-	-	TRBJ2-1	TRBV5-1	CASSPGSYNEQFF	TGCGCCAGCAGCCCAGGCTCCTACAATGAGCAGTTCTTC
-	-	TRBJ2-1	TRBV28	CASSFPGLYNEQFF	TGTGCCAGCAGTTTCCCGGGACTCTACAATGAGCAGTTCTTC
TRBD2	-	TRBJ2-1	TRBV7-2	CASSLASGRAGEQFF	TGTGCCAGCAGCTTAGCCAGCGGGAGAGCGGGTGAGCAGTTCTTC
-	-	TRBJ2-7	TRBV27	CASSGASYEQYF	TGTGCCAGCAGTGGGGCTAGCTACGAGCAGTACTTC
-	-	TRBJ2-7	TRBV20-1	CSARRAGPYEQYF	TGCAGTGCTAGAAGGGCGGGGCCCTACGAGCAGTACTTC
-	-	TRBJ2-3	TRBV6-5	CATRPFGGSTDTQYF	TGTGCCACCCGTCCGTTCGGCGGGAGCACAGATACGCAGTATTTT